These 21 T cell receptor beta chains were sequenced from one sample in a study of blood T cell repertoires in COVID-19. Repertoires were generated with immunoSEQ multiplex PCR, while TCRdb's copy carries only in-frame clones and drops some. There are around 300,000 clones in the sample; around 87% occur only once, and over 2% lies in the top ten. Source material: peripheral blood. The receptors here all came from a woman aged 25 to 45 who had recovered from COVID-19.

The V gene is TRBV3-1 (or the pseudogene TRBV3-2), the J gene TRBJ1-5; tentative D call: TRBD1 (5 bases). Per germline, CDR1 LGHDT and CDR2 YNNKEL (reference sequence). V lost 3 bases and J 3 bases, leaving 9 bases between the germline ends. The CDR3 covers 14 residues. The CDR3 reads CASSHGRDNQPQHF. The CDR3 nucleotides read TGTGCCAGCAGCCACGGCAGGGACAATCAGCCCCAGCATTTT.

V is TRBV5-4 and J is TRBJ1-4; 7 bases match TRBD1. The germline CDR1 and CDR2 sequences are SGHNT and YYREEE (reference sequence). The V segment lost 5 bases and the J segment 6 bases; nucleotides outside the gene matches: 7. This CDR3 contains 14 residues. The CDR3 DNA reads TGTGCCAGCAGTTCCGGGACAGAATATGAAAAACTGTTTTTT. Protein product: CASSSGTEYEKLFF.

The V gene is TRBV28, the J gene TRBJ2-2; D gene uncertain. Germline V lookup: CDR1 MDHEN, CDR2 SYDVKM. V was pared by 6 bases and J by 5 bases, with 13 bases between. The CDR3 loop spans 14 amino acids. This CDR3 is CASRLPPVTGELFF. The CDR3, as DNA: TGTGCCAGCAGACTACCCCCAGTTACCGGGGAGCTGTTTTTT.

The rearrangement uses TRBV27 and TRBJ2-1, with 12 nucleotides matching TRBD2. Trimming removed 5 bases from V and 4 bases from J; junction bases left unmatched: 0. CDR1 and CDR2 from the germline V gene are MNHEY and SMNVEV (reference sequence). The length of the CDR3 is 14 residues. This CDR3 is CASSGLAGYNEQFF. The CDR3 DNA reads as TGTGCCAGCAGTGGACTAGCGGGATACAATGAGCAGTTCTTC.

J is TRBJ2-2 and V is TRBV4-1; TRBD2 matches at 9 bases. CDR1 MGHRA and CDR2 YSYEKL come from the germline V gene. After removal of 1 base from V and 2 bases from J, the junction contained 8 bases not matched to a gene. The CDR3 consists of 18 residues. The CDR3 loop reads CASSQGLLRGGNTGELFF. DNA of the CDR3: TGCGCCAGCAGCCAAGGACTACTGCGGGGGGGTAACACCGGGGAGCTGTTTTTT.

This clone is a singleton in its sample. V usage is TRBV5-1 and J usage is TRBJ2-7, with 11 bases that match TRBD2. V lost 4 bases, J lost 5 bases, and 5 bases stayed unmatched. Germline V CDR1 and CDR2: SGHRS, YFSETQ. CDR3 length equals 14 residues. The CDR3: CASSISGRGNEQYF. CDR3 in DNA: TGCGCCAGCAGCATTAGCGGGAGGGGGAACGAGCAGTACTTC.

The V gene is TRBV7-9, the J gene TRBJ2-1; 8 nucleotides agree with TRBD2. The CDR3 contains 17 residues. Germline CDR1 is SEHNR and CDR2 is FQNEAQ (reference sequence). Losses at the gene ends were 6 bases for V and 7 bases for J; bases not matched to a gene: 17. This CDR3 reads CASSLPPRGGPGNEQFF. CDR3 sequence (DNA): TGTGCCAGCAGTCTCCCGCCCCGCGGGGGGCCTGGGAATGAGCAGTTCTTC. Filled out from reference TRBV7-9 and TRBJ2-1, the complete variable domain reads DTGVSQNPRHKITKRGQNVTFRCDPISEHNRLYWYRQTLGQGPEFLTYFQNEAQLEKSRLLSDRFSAERPKGSFSTLEIQRTEQGDSAMYLCASSLPPRGGPGNEQFFGPGTRLTVL.

The chain uses TRBV9 and TRBJ2-5; D perhaps matches TRBD1 (5 bases). The CDR3 has 15 amino acids. Per the germline V gene, CDR1 is SGDLS and CDR2 is YYNGEE. Trimming pared 3 bases from V and 5 bases from J, leaving 17 bases between. The CDR3 sequence: CASSDAEGVAETQYF. CDR3 sequence (DNA): TGTGCCAGCAGCGATGCTGAAGGGGTGGCGGAGACCCAGTACTTC.

The chain is built from TRBV5-5 and TRBJ1-4, with 8 bases fitting TRBD1. This CDR3 is 18 amino acids long. Germline-derived CDR1 and CDR2 are SGHKS and YYEKEE (reference sequence). Unmatched junction bases numbered 10, after V lost 3 bases and J lost 0 bases. Written as DNA, the CDR3 is TGTGCCAGCAGCTCACTAGGAGGACAGGGACCAACTAATGAAAAACTGTTTTTT. This sequence encodes CASSSLGGQGPTNEKLFF.

The chain employs TRBV6-5 and TRBJ2-1; D unclear. The V gene lost 5 bases and the J gene lost 8 bases, with 19 bases spanning the gap. The CDR3 contains 15 residues. The germline CDR1 and CDR2 sequences are MNHEY and SVGAGI. The CDR3 sequence: CASSNRGIQSDEQFF. In DNA form, the CDR3 reads TGTGCCAGCAGTAACCGCGGCATTCAGTCCGATGAGCAGTTCTTC.

This clone was seen once. CDR3 nucleotide sequence: TGTGCCAGCAGCTTGGGGCCCTTTGGCAACGTCCTGACTTTC. The encoded protein is CASSLGPFGNVLTF. The chain links TRBV5-6 to TRBJ2-6; D uncertain. V was clipped by 0 bases and J by 9 bases, with 10 bases between them. The CDR3 covers 14 residues. In germline, CDR1 is SGHDT, CDR2 YYEEEE.

This rearrangement joins TRBV4-1 to TRBJ2-3; 10 nucleotides agree with TRBD2. V lost 5 bases to trimming and J lost 8 bases; unmatched junction nucleotides: 7. The germline V gene encodes CDR1 MGHRA and CDR2 YSYEKL. There are 14 residues in the CDR3. The DNA for the CDR3 is TGCGCCAGCAGCGAGCGGGAGGGGTCGGGTACGCAGTATTTT. Translated, it gives CASSEREGSGTQYF.

This clone was seen only a few times. This chain joins TRBV27 and TRBJ1-6, with 9 bases fitting TRBD1. Germline CDR1 is MNHEY and CDR2 is SMNVEV (reference sequence). CDR3 length equals 15 residues. J lost 8 bases, V lost 5 bases, and 7 bases had no gene match. CDR3 nucleotide sequence: TGTGCCAGCAGTGGACGAGGGACAGGGTATTCACCCCTCCACTTT. Translated, it gives CASSGRGTGYSPLHF.

The genes are TRBV7-9 and TRBJ2-6; D gene unclear. The CDR3 contains 15 residues. The ends were cut back, 7 bases at V and 0 bases at J, with 10 bases in the middle. Germline loops: CDR1 SEHNR, CDR2 FQNEAQ (reference sequence). The CDR3 DNA reads as TGTGCCAGCACCCGATGGCTCTCTGGGGCCAACGTCCTGACTTTC. Translating it yields CASTRWLSGANVLTF.

This chain connects TRBV3-1 (or the pseudogene TRBV3-2) to TRBJ2-3; TRBD2 matches at 13 bases. The V segment lost 4 bases and the J segment 6 bases; nucleotides outside the gene matches: 1. The germline V gene has CDR1 LGHDT and CDR2 YNNKEL (reference sequence). CDR3 length: 14 residues. DNA of the CDR3: TGTGCCAGCAGCCGGACTAGCGGGGGCGATACGCAGTATTTT. It yields the protein CASSRTSGGDTQYF.

V is TRBV3-1 (or the pseudogene TRBV3-2) and J is TRBJ2-2; D might be TRBD2 (6 bases). This CDR3 is 14 amino acids long. Germline CDR1 reads LGHDT; CDR2 reads YNNKEL (reference sequence). The ends were cut back, 4 bases at V and 5 bases at J, with 11 bases in the middle. The CDR3 loop reads CASSRGGITGELFF. DNA of the CDR3: TGTGCCAGCAGCCGGGGAGGAATTACCGGGGAGCTGTTTTTT.

In this sample, this clone turned up a few times. The V call is TRBV4-2, the J call TRBJ2-3; tentative D call: TRBD2 (5 bases). Trimming stripped 0 bases from V and 4 bases from J, with 14 bases between. The length of the CDR3 is 16 residues. The germline CDR1 and CDR2 sequences are LGHNA and YNFKEQ. CDR3 coding DNA: TGTGCCAGCAGCCAAGATTACGGGATGGCAGCAGATACGCAGTATTTT. It is translated as CASSQDYGMAADTQYF.

The V and J genes are TRBV5-6 and TRBJ2-5, with 10 bases that match TRBD1. Germline V gene sequence: CDR1 SGHDT, CDR2 YYEEEE. The trim removed 0 bases at V and 5 bases at J, leaving 4 bases unmatched. This CDR3 has 15 amino acids. The CDR3 spells CASSLAGQGQETQYF. CDR3 sequence (DNA): TGTGCCAGCAGCTTGGCGGGACAGGGGCAGGAGACCCAGTACTTC.

This chain connects TRBV6-5 to TRBJ1-1; TRBD1 agrees at 7 bases. J lost 4 bases, V lost 4 bases, and 12 bases had no gene match. The length of the CDR3 is 16 residues. Per the germline V gene, CDR1 is MNHEY and CDR2 is SVGAGI. Written as DNA, the CDR3 is TGTGCCAGCAGTTTTAGGGTGGGCACAGGGGCCACTGAAGCTTTCTTT. Its protein is CASSFRVGTGATEAFF.

The J gene is TRBJ1-2, the V gene TRBV5-6, with TRBD1 matching 7 bases. Germline lookup yields CDR1 SGHDT and CDR2 YYEEEE. CDR3 length: 14 amino acids. V lost 2 bases and J lost 4; bases outside the gene matches: 5. The CDR3 is CASSFATGAYGYTF. CDR3 DNA sequence: TGTGCCAGCAGCTTCGCAACAGGGGCCTATGGCTACACCTTC. The full variable domain, in which reference TRBV5-6 and TRBJ1-2 provide the parts outside the CDR3, is DAGVTQSPTHLIKTRGQQVTLRCSPKSGHDTVSWYQQALGQGPQFIFQYYEEEERQRGNFPDRFSGHQFPNYSSELNVNALLLGDSALYLCASSFATGAYGYTFGSGTRLTVV.

The gene calls are TRBV4-1 and TRBJ1-4; D remains unclear. The V and J ends lost 3 bases and 4 bases respectively, with 12 bases between them. CDR3 size: 15 residues. In germline, CDR1 is MGHRA, CDR2 YSYEKL. CDR3 bases: TGCGCCAGCAGCCATGTGACAACAATTAATGAAAAACTGTTTTTT. Amino acid sequence: CASSHVTTINEKLFF.